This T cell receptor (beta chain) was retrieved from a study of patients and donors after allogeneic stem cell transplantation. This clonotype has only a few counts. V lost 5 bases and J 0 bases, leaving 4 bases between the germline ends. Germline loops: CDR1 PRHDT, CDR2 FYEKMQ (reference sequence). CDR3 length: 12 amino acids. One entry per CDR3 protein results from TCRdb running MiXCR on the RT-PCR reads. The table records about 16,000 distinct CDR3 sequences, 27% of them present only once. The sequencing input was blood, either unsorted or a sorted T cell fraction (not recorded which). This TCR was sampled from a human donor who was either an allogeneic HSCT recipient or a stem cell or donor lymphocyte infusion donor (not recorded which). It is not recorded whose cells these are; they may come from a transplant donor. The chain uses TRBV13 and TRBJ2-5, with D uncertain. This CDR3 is CASSLNQETQYF. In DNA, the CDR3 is TGTGCCAGCAGCCTGAACCAAGAGACCCAGTACTTC.